What follows describes a single TCR beta chain. Its antigen is still unknown. Per germline, CDR1 SGHDT and CDR2 YYEEEE. The CDR3 is made up of 13 amino acids. Trimming removed 3 bases at V and 8 bases at J, with 12 bases between. The sample's time point: week 23, last vaccination. Each vaccine dose was 300 ug of mutant IDH1 20-mer peptide, with topical imiquimod. The data originate from a study of a mutant IDH1 vaccine in newly diagnosed glioma. Using immunoSEQ multiplex PCR, the repertoire was profiled, and TCRdb retains in-frame clones only, with some absent. The table includes roughly 30,000 clones, roughly four fifths detected once.

Here the sequenced sample was PBMCs, taken from a glioma patient whose treatment included an IDH1 peptide vaccine. The clonotype comes from a woman in her twenties or thirties with glioma. This chain joins TRBV5-6 and TRBJ2-1, with no clear D. The CDR3 DNA is TGTGCCAGCAGCTCCGTGCGTCCAGATGAGCAGTTCTTC. Translated, it gives CASSSVRPDEQFF.